The present TCR beta chain was sequenced within a study of human T cells and chemical hapten exposure. Study information: Upper back patch tests used 0.01% DPC, scored after 6 days. Mainly, slight library volume differences in the pool made TCR yields vary.

This clonotype was counted a few times. Its antigen is not identified. Study findings and constraints: PT1 expanded TCR counts and patch test score correlated positively. Expanded TCRs formed significantly more large CDR3 similarity clusters than controls.

TCRdb independently ran MiXCR on the RACE reads; one entry per CDR3 protein. There are more than 150,000 distinct CDR3 sequences in the sample; around 30% occur only once, and 2.9% lies in the top ten. Time point described: pre-sensitization, week 0. Treatment in this sample: therapeutic diphenylcyclopropenone sensitization with weekly scalp DPC. Germline V gives CDR1 SGHNT, CDR2 YYREEE (reference sequence). V lost 4 bases to trimming and J lost 5 bases; unmatched junction nucleotides: 20. This CDR3 has 19 amino acids. This TCR came from a woman younger than 45 with alopecia areata. Some clones in this sample may be carry-over from other donors' samples. The material sequenced was whole blood, taken in connection with sensitization to the hapten diphenylcyclopropenone (DPC). The chain carries TRBV5-4 and TRBJ1-4; 7 nucleotides align to TRBD1. DNA of the CDR3: TGTGCCAGCAGCAAACATCCCCCAGGGGGACGGGGAGAGAATGAAAAACTGTTTTTT. Translating gives CASSKHPPGGRGENEKLFF.